This T cell receptor beta chain comes out of a study of T cells in narcolepsy. This clone was counted once. The germline V gene has CDR1 WSHSY and CDR2 SAAADI. V shed 6 bases, J shed 5 bases, and the junction held 3 bases outside the gene matches. The CDR3 extends over 13 amino acids. Clones were sequenced by immunoSEQ multiplex PCR, and TCRdb holds only the in-frame ones, with some missing. The table has approximately 25,000 clones, approximately 84% seen once; the top ten hold about 1.3%. This receptor was obtained from a human donor with narcolepsy. This chain joins TRBV10-2 and TRBJ2-5; TRBD2 agrees at 10 bases. Sequencing used CD45RA- memory CD4+ T cells from PBMCs. Written as DNA, the CDR3 is TGCGCCAGCAGAAAAGCGGGAGGGGAGACCCAGTACTTC. Translated, it gives CASRKAGGETQYF.